What follows are 24 T cell receptor beta chains derived from one specimen sequenced in a study of cytomegalovirus exposure and HLA in healthy donors. PCR was performed using 60 Vbeta and 13 Jbeta primers. Produced via immunoSEQ multiplex PCR; TCRdb's table is partial and in-frame only. This table holds 84,000 or so clones, around two thirds found once. Sequencing input: PBMCs. The receptor set was obtained from a woman aged 25-40 years in good health and CMV-seropositive.

This chain connects TRBV27 to TRBJ1-4, with D maybe TRBD1 (5 bases). The germline V gene has CDR1 MNHEY and CDR2 SMNVEV (reference sequence). V was shortened by 5 bases and J by 4 bases, with 14 bases between the two germline ends. The CDR3 is 15 amino acids. In DNA, the CDR3 is TGTGCCAGCAGTCCTGTTGGGGGGAGTAATGAAAAACTGTTTTTT. This gives the protein CASSPVGGSNEKLFF.

This chain uses TRBV2 with TRBJ1-1; D ambiguous. Germline CDR1 and CDR2: SNHLY and FYNNEI. The CDR3 spans 16 residues. Trimming took off 6 bases at V and 2 bases at J, with 19 bases between the two ends. The CDR3 nucleotides read TGTGCCAGCAGCGCGACACACCCGGAATTTAACACTGAAGCTTTCTTT. This codes for CASSATHPEFNTEAFF.

The chain combines TRBV18 with TRBJ1-5; D is uncertain. Looked up from germline, CDR1 is KGHSH and CDR2 is LQKENI. The ends were cut back, 5 bases at V and 5 bases at J, with 13 bases in the middle. The CDR3 contains 14 residues. CDR3 in amino acids: CASSVQWGDQPQHF. In nucleotides, the CDR3 is TGTGCCAGCTCAGTCCAGTGGGGAGATCAGCCCCAGCATTTT.

The rearrangement links TRBV28 to TRBJ2-7, with 8 bases lining up with TRBD2. The V segment lost 10 bases and the J segment 7 bases; nucleotides outside the gene matches: 24. The CDR3 totals 17 residues. The germline V gene has CDR1 MDHEN and CDR2 SYDVKM. CDR3 loop: CATRGYSGELGLREQYF. The CDR3 region has the DNA TGTGCCACCCGTGGATATAGCGGGGAACTAGGTCTACGGGAGCAGTACTTC.

V usage is TRBV19 and J usage is TRBJ2-3; TRBD2 matches at 9 bases. The CDR3 loop spans 17 amino acids. V trimming: 6 bases; J trimming: 0 bases; junction bases outside the gene matches: 10. Germline V gene data show CDR1 as LNHDA and CDR2 as SQIVND (reference sequence). The CDR3 loop reads CASSPVPSGASTDTQYF. CDR3 nucleotides: TGTGCCAGTAGCCCAGTCCCTAGCGGGGCGAGCACAGATACGCAGTATTTT.

This clone was seen a handful of times. V and J are TRBV9 and TRBJ2-3; TRBD2 matches at 7 bases. The CDR3 loop spans 16 amino acids. Germline V gene lookup returns CDR1 SGDLS and CDR2 YYNGEE. V dropped 0 bases and J dropped 0; count of bases not matched to a gene: 4. The CDR3 region is CASSVAVRGSTDTQYF. The DNA for the CDR3 is TGTGCCAGCAGCGTAGCTGTGCGGGGGAGCACAGATACGCAGTATTTT.

The V gene is TRBV10-2, the J gene TRBJ2-2, with 10 bases that match TRBD2. V lost 3 bases, J lost 2 bases, and 3 bases stayed unmatched. This CDR3 comprises 16 residues. Germline assignment: CDR1 WSHSY and CDR2 SAAADI. The CDR3 sequence is CASSDSSGGNTGELFF. CDR3 DNA sequence: TGCGCCAGCAGTGACTCTAGCGGGGGAAACACCGGGGAGCTGTTTTTT.

The chain is built from TRBV9 and TRBJ2-1; 10 bases align to TRBD2. The CDR3 has 17 residues. Germline-derived CDR1 and CDR2 are SGDLS and YYNGEE. The J segment lost 8 bases and the V segment lost 0 bases, leaving 11 bases of the junction unmatched. The CDR3 DNA sequence: TGTGCCAGCAGCGTAGGCAGCAGCGGGGGGGCTGTCGATGAGCAGTTCTTC. Translation gives CASSVGSSGGAVDEQFF.

This clone was observed once. This rearrangement joins TRBV28 to TRBJ2-5, with D perhaps matching TRBD2 (5 bases). The CDR3 loop spans 14 amino acids. The germline CDR1 and CDR2 sequences are MDHEN and SYDVKM. Trimming stripped 6 bases from V and 5 bases from J, with 16 bases between. The CDR3 region has the DNA TGTGCCAGCAGCCTAGGTGAGCGCGGGGAGACCCAGTACTTC. It codes for CASSLGERGETQYF.

J is TRBJ1-2 and V is TRBV12-5, with TRBD1 matching 9 bases. V lost 6 bases and J lost 7; bases outside the gene matches: 6. Germline CDR1 LGHNT, CDR2 FRNRAP. This CDR3 region has 13 residues. CDR3 nucleotides: TGTGCTAGTGGATCAACAGGGGGCAGTGGCTACACCTTC. Encoded protein: CASGSTGGSGYTF.

The chain carries TRBV2 and TRBJ1-3; no clear D gene. Trimming removed 6 bases at V and 0 bases at J, with 12 bases between. The CDR3 is 15 amino acids. From germline, CDR1 is SNHLY and CDR2 FYNNEI. CDR3 protein: CASSVVRPSGNTIYF. CDR3 nucleotide sequence: TGTGCCAGCAGCGTTGTCAGGCCCTCTGGAAACACCATATATTTT.

The J gene is TRBJ1-1, the V gene TRBV19; no firm D call. Germline V gene lookup returns CDR1 LNHDA and CDR2 SQIVND (reference sequence). The CDR3 loop spans 13 amino acids. The V and J ends lost 3 bases and 4 bases respectively, with 9 bases between them. As DNA, the CDR3 is TGTGCCAGTAGTATGGTGGAGGGCACTGAAGCTTTCTTT. It specifies CASSMVEGTEAFF.

This clone showed up just once. The chain links TRBV27 to TRBJ2-7, with D maybe TRBD1 (5 bases). CDR1 is MNHEY and CDR2 is SMNVEV in the germline V gene (reference sequence). Trimming removed 0 bases from V and 3 bases from J, with 12 bases in between. The length of the CDR3 is 15 residues. The CDR3 DNA reads TGTGCCAGCAGTTTATCTTGGGAAAGGGGCTACGAGCAGTACTTC. This sequence encodes CASSLSWERGYEQYF.

This clone showed up just a few times. The rearrangement joins TRBV6-5 to TRBJ2-7; 7 bases are shared with TRBD1. The CDR3 contains 14 residues. The germline V gene encodes CDR1 MNHEY and CDR2 SVGAGI. The junction had 5 bases not matched to a gene; V was cut back by 2 bases and J by 4 bases. CDR3: CASSYDRTGYEQYF. In DNA, the CDR3 is TGTGCCAGCAGTTACGACCGGACAGGATACGAGCAGTACTTC.

The rearrangement uses TRBV28 and TRBJ2-1; 9 bases align to TRBD2. The CDR3 loop spans 16 amino acids. The V gene's germline CDR1 is MDHEN and CDR2 SYDVKM. The J segment lost 6 bases and the V segment lost 5 bases, leaving 11 bases of the junction unmatched. The CDR3 DNA is TGTGCCAGCAGTGGACTAGGGAGCGGGGGGTCCAATGAGCAGTTCTTC. As protein: CASSGLGSGGSNEQFF. Drawing the rest from reference TRBV28 and TRBJ2-1, the complete variable domain is DVKVTQSSRYLVKRTGEKVFLECVQDMDHENMFWYRQDPGLGLRLIYFSYDVKMKEKGDIPEGYSVSREKKERFSLILESASTNQTSMYLCASSGLGSGGSNEQFFGPGTRLTVL.

The V and J genes are TRBV6-5 and TRBJ2-2; TRBD2 matches at 12 bases. The CDR3 is made up of 15 amino acids. The germline gives CDR1 MNHEY, CDR2 SVGAGI. V was pared by 5 bases and J by 7 bases, with 5 bases of the junction left unmatched. The CDR3 coding sequence is TGTGCCAGCAGTCTAGCGGGGGGGCGAGTCGGGGAGCTGTTTTTT. It translates to CASSLAGGRVGELFF.

This chain joins TRBV5-1 and TRBJ2-7; 7 bases line up with TRBD1. Trimming at V came to 4 bases and at J to 0 bases, leaving 13 bases not matched to a gene. The CDR3 consists of 17 residues. Germline assignment: CDR1 SGHRS and CDR2 YFSETQ. The CDR3 protein is CASSLGTALSSSYEQYF. CDR3 in DNA: TGCGCCAGCAGCCTTGGGACAGCCTTATCTAGCTCCTACGAGCAGTACTTC.

This clone came up a few times. This chain links TRBV7-2 with TRBJ1-1, with D unresolved. With 1 base removed from V and 3 bases from J, the gap between germline ends came to 6 bases. Per germline, CDR1 SGHTA and CDR2 FQGNSA. CDR3 length: 13 residues. CDR3 bases: TGTGCCAGCAGCTTAGACAGCTACACTGAAGCTTTCTTT. It yields the protein CASSLDSYTEAFF.

The chain employs TRBV2 and TRBJ1-2; TRBD1 aligns across 8 bases. Germline loops: CDR1 SNHLY, CDR2 FYNNEI. This CDR3 has 14 residues. Trimming at V came to 3 bases and at J to 4 bases, leaving 4 bases not matched to a gene. The CDR3 loop reads CASSEMTGAYGYTF. The CDR3 DNA is TGTGCCAGCAGTGAGATGACAGGGGCCTATGGCTACACCTTC.

The CDR3 loop reads CASSDFSRHGTDTQYF. The CDR3 nucleotides are TGTGCCAGCAGTGATTTTTCCCGACATGGCACAGATACGCAGTATTTT. The chain is built from TRBV6-1 and TRBJ2-3; D call uncertain. The V gene lost 3 bases and the J gene lost 1 base, with 14 bases spanning the gap. CDR1 and CDR2 (germline): MNHNS, SASEGT. The CDR3 loop spans 16 amino acids.

This chain links TRBV7-6 with TRBJ2-7, with TRBD1 identical over 10 bases. The CDR3 extends over 14 amino acids. Germline CDR1 reads SGHVS; CDR2 reads FNYEAQ. V gave up 5 bases and J gave up 6 bases; unmatched junction bases: 7. The CDR3 DNA reads as TGTGCCAGCAGCCGGGACAGGGGAATCTCCGAGCAGTACTTC. It specifies CASSRDRGISEQYF.

The chain links TRBV10-3 to TRBJ1-2, with 10 bases identical to TRBD1. Trimming removed 8 bases from V and 0 bases from J; junction bases left unmatched: 3. This CDR3 comprises 14 residues. The germline V gene has CDR1 ENHRY and CDR2 SYGVKD. The CDR3 here is CAIGGTGANYGYTF. DNA of the CDR3: TGTGCCATCGGAGGGACAGGGGCTAACTATGGCTACACCTTC.

The chain couples TRBV7-9 to TRBJ2-7; TRBD1 agrees at 9 bases. Germline V lookup: CDR1 SEHNR, CDR2 FQNEAQ (reference sequence). This CDR3 region has 16 residues. The ends lost 4 bases at V and 5 bases at J; junction bases unmatched: 12. CDR3 region: CASSSRGGDRGNEQYF. CDR3 bases: TGTGCCAGCAGCTCCCGAGGCGGCGACAGGGGGAACGAGCAGTACTTC.

This sequence joins TRBV2 and TRBJ1-1; perhaps TRBD1 as D (6 bases). V was cut by 3 bases and J by 4 bases, with 15 bases left in between. This CDR3 is built from 15 residues. Germline lookup yields CDR1 SNHLY and CDR2 FYNNEI. CDR3 sequence reads: CASSDRSQGLTEAFF. DNA for the CDR3: TGTGCCAGCAGTGATCGTTCGCAGGGGCTCACTGAAGCTTTCTTT.